The present T cell receptor beta chain was sequenced within a study of cytomegalovirus exposure and HLA in healthy donors. Primers: 60 Vbeta forward and 13 Jbeta reverse. In the original processing: In a later analysis, of tens of millions of unique beta chains, 9 million to 11 million appeared in at least two donors. The protocol was immunoSEQ multiplex PCR, while the TCRdb copy is restricted to in-frame clones and leaves out a portion. From that table come the V and J calls and clone size; the DNA was used to work out D and trimming. The sample yields 150,000 to 250,000 clones, 85% seen once. Germline trimming cut 5 bases from V and 1 base from J; bases unmatched to any gene: 4. Per the germline V gene, CDR1 is MDHEN and CDR2 is SYDVKM. CDR3 length equals 15 residues. The table lists this clone with a count of one. Its antigen remains unknown. Whole-study findings and limits: The study dropped some indistinguishable V segments, TRBV6-2 and TRBV6-3 among them. Later analysis indicated greater clonal expansion among HLA-associated TCR beta chains than among equally common other chains.

The receptor was isolated from a woman in her fifties or sixties in good health and CMV-seronegative. The chain is built from TRBV28 and TRBJ1-3; TRBD1 matches at 8 bases. Sequenced input: PBMCs. The CDR3 DNA follows: TGTGCCAGCAGTCTGGGACAGGCATCTGGAAACACCATATATTTT. Protein product: CASSLGQASGNTIYF.